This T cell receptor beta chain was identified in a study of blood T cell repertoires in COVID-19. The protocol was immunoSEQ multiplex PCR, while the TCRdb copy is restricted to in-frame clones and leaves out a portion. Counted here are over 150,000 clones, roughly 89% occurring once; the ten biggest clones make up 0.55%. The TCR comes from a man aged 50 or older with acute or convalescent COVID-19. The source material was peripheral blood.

CDR3 sequence (DNA): TGTGCCAGCAGACTAAGGACAGGAGGGGAGTACGAGCAGTACTTC. Protein product: CASRLRTGGEYEQYF. The chain uses TRBV6-5 and TRBJ2-7; D is possibly TRBD1 (7 bases). V was pared by 6 bases and J by 4 bases, with 19 bases between. The CDR3 totals 15 residues. Looked up from germline, CDR1 is MNHEY and CDR2 is SVGAGI.